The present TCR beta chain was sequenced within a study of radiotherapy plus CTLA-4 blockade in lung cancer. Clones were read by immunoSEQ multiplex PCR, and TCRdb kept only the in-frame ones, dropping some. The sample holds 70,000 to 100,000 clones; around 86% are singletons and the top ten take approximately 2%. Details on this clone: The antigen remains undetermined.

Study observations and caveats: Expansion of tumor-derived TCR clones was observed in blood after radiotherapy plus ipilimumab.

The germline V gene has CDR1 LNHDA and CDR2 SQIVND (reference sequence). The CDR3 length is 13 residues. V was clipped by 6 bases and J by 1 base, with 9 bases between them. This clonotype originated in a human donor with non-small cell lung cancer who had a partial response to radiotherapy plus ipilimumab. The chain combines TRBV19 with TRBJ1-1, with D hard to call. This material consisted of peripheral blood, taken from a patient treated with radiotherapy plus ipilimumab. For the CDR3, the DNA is TGTGCCAGTAGGTTCTACAGGAACACTGAAGCTTTCTTT. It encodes CASRFYRNTEAFF.